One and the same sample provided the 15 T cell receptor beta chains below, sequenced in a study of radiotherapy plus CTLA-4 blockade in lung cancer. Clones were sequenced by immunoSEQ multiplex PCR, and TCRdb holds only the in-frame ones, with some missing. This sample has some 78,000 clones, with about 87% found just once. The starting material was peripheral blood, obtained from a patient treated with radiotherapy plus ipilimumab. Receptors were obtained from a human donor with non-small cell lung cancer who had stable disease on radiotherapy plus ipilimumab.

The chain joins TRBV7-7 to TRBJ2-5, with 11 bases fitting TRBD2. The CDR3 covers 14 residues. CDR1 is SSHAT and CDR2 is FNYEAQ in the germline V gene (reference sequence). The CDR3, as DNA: TGTGCTAGCGGGAGGGGGAACCTACAAGAGACCCAGTACTTC. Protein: CASGRGNLQETQYF.

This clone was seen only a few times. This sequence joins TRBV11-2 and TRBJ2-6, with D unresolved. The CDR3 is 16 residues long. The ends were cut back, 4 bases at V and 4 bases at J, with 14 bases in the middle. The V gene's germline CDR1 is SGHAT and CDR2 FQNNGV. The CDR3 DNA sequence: TGTGCCAGCAGCTCACTATCTGGGCGGGGGGCCAACGTCCTGACTTTC. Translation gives CASSSLSGRGANVLTF.

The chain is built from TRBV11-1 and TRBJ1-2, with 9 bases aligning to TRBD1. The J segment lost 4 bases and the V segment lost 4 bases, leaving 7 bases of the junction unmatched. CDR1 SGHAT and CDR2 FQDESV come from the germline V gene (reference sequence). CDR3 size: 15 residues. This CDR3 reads CASSSRDRGAYGYTF. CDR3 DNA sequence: TGTGCCAGCAGCTCCCGAGACAGGGGGGCCTATGGCTACACCTTC.

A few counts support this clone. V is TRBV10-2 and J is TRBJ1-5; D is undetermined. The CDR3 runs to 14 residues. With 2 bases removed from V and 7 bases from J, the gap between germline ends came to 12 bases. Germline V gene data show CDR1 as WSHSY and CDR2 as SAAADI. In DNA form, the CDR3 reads TGCGCCAGCAGTGAGGGACGCAGAGAACAGCCCCAGCATTTT. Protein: CASSEGRREQPQHF.

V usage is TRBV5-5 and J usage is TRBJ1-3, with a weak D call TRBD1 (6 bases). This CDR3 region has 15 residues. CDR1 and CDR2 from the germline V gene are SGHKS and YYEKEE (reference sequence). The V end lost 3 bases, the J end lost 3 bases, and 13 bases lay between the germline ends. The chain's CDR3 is CASSSRGGSGNTIYF. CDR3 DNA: TGTGCCAGCAGCTCGCGGGGGGGCAGTGGAAACACCATATATTTT.

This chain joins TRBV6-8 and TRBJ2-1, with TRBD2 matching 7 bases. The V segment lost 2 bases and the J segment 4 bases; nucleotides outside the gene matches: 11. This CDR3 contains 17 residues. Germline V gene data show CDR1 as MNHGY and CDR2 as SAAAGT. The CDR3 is CASSYVSSGLRYNEQFF. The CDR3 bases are TGTGCCAGCAGTTACGTGTCTAGCGGACTCCGTTACAATGAGCAGTTCTTC.

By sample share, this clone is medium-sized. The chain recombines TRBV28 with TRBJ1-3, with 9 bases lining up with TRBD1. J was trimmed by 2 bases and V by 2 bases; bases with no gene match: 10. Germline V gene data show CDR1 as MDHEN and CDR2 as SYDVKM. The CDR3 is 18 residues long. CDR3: CASSLPPLQGAAGNTIYF. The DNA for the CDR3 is TGTGCCAGCAGTTTACCGCCTTTACAGGGGGCTGCTGGAAACACCATATATTTT.

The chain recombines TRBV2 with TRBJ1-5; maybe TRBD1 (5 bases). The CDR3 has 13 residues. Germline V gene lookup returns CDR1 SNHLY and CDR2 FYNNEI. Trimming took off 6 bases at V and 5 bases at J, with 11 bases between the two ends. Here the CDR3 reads CASRPDSYQPQHF. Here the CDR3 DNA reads TGTGCCAGCAGACCCGACAGCTATCAGCCCCAGCATTTT.

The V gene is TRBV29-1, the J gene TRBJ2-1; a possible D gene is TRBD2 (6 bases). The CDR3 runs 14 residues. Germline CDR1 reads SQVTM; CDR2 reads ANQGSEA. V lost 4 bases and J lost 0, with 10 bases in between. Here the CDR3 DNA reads TGCAGCGTTGCCTTGGGGGGCTCCTACAATGAGCAGTTCTTC. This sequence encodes CSVALGGSYNEQFF.

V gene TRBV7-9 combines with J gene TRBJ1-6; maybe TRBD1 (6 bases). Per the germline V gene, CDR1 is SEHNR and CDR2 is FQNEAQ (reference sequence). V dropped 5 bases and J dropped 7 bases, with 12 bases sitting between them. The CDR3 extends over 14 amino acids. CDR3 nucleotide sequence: TGTGCCAGCAGCCCCGGACAGCAAAATTCACCCCTCCACTTT. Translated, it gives CASSPGQQNSPLHF. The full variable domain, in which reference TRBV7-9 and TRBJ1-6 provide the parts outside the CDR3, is DTGVSQNPRHKITKRGQNVTFRCDPISEHNRLYWYRQTLGQGPEFLTYFQNEAQLEKSRLLSDRFSAERPKGSFSTLEIQRTEQGDSAMYLCASSPGQQNSPLHFGNGTRLTVT.

As DNA, the CDR3 is TGTGCCAGCACCCCCGCTAGCGGGAGCCTCAATGAGCAGTTCTTC. Its translation is CASTPASGSLNEQFF. This sequence joins TRBV7-9 and TRBJ2-1; the match to TRBD2 covers 10 bases. The J segment lost 6 bases and the V segment lost 7 bases, leaving 9 bases of the junction unmatched. This CDR3 is 15 amino acids long. The germline gives CDR1 SEHNR, CDR2 FQNEAQ (reference sequence).

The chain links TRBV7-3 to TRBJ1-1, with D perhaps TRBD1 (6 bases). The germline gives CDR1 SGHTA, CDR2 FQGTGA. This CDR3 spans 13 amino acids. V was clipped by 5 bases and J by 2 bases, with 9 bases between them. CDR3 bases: TGTGCCAGCAGCGAACAGGGTAACACTGAAGCTTTCTTT. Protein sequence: CASSEQGNTEAFF.

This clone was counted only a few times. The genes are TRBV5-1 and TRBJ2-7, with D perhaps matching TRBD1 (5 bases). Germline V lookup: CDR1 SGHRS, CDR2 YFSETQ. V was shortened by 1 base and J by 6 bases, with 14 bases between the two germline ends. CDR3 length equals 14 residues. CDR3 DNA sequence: TGCGCCAGCAGCTTGAACCCAGGGTTCTTCGAGCAGTACTTC. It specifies CASSLNPGFFEQYF.

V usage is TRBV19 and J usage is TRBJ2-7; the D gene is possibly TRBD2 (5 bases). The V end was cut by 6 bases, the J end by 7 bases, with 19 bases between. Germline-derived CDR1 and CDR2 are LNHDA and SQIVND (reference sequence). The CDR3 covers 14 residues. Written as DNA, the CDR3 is TGTGCCAGTAGACCGATGGGAGCCCCGGGGGAGCAGTACTTC. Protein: CASRPMGAPGEQYF.

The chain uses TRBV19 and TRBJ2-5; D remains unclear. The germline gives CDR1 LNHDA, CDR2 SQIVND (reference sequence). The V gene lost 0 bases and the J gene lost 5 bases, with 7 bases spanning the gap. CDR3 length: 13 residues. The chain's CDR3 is CASSIDWSETQYF. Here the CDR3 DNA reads TGTGCCAGTAGTATAGACTGGTCGGAGACCCAGTACTTC.